The sequence of this TCR beta chain was determined in a study of blood T cell repertoires in COVID-19. The overall study: From the United States, Italy and Spain came samples of acute and convalescent COVID-19. Sources were T cells, B-cell-depleted T cells, or PBMCs; the material itself was cDNA or gDNA.

About this clone: This sample includes further DNA sequences coding for the same CDR3.

Per the germline V gene, CDR1 is MNHEY and CDR2 is SVGEGT. This CDR3 has 13 amino acids. Deletions cut 3 bases from V and 4 bases from J, with 9 bases between. Profiling relied on immunoSEQ multiplex PCR, and the TCRdb table lists in-frame clones only, not all of them. This table has roughly 700,000 clones, about 87% appearing once. This sequence joins TRBV6-2 or TRBV6-3 and TRBJ1-1; tentatively, D is TRBD1 (6 bases). The sequenced sample was peripheral blood. The clonotype originates from a young woman with acute or convalescent COVID-19. Here the CDR3 DNA reads TGTGCCAGCAGTTATGGGGGGGCCACTGAAGCTTTCTTT. Amino acids: CASSYGGATEAFF.